This entry concerns a single T cell receptor beta chain. The entry originates in a study of blood T cell repertoires in COVID-19. Across the whole study: COVID-19 samples, acute and convalescent, were from the United States, Italy and Spain. PBMCs, B-cell-depleted T cells, or T cells were the source of the cDNA or gDNA that made up the material.

This CDR3 spans 15 amino acids. V was cut by 1 base and J by 6 bases, with 12 bases left in between. CDR1 and CDR2 from the germline V gene are MGHDK and SYGVNS. In the authors' methods: Nucleated cell counts were estimated from reference gene primer amplification. Sequenced by immunoSEQ multiplex PCR; TCRdb stores in-frame clones only, minus some. V and J calls and clone size follow that table, whereas D and trimming were derived from the DNA. Found here are about 59,000 clones, approximately 81% of them singletons; the top ten hold under 30%. Material for sequencing was peripheral blood. The clonotype originates from a woman aged 80 or over with active or convalescent COVID-19. V usage is TRBV25-1 and J usage is TRBJ2-2; D possibly corresponds to TRBD2 (5 bases). CDR3 in amino acids: CASSESRVRPGELFF. The CDR3 region has the DNA TGTGCCAGCAGTGAATCGAGGGTTAGGCCCGGGGAGCTGTTTTTT.